The rows below give T cell receptor beta chains drawn from one sample of a study of shared clonotypes between healthy human individuals. Assay: immunoSEQ multiplex PCR; the TCRdb copy retains only in-frame clones and omits some. The sample has about 510,000 clones, nearly 80% seen once. The sample was PBMCs. The receptor source for this set is a woman aged 35 to 49 in good health. Some clones in this sample may be carry-over from other donors' samples. Each CDR3 is given with its conserved first and last residue. A D gene is named only where the DNA matches it firmly. Only some rows state a clone size, as once, few, many or a class for expanded clones.

>TRBJ2-1|-|-|TRBV21-1
CASSKEVGASYNEQFF
TGTGCCAGCAGCAAAGAGGTGGGAGCCTCCTACAATGAGCAGTTCTTC
>TRBJ2-7|-|TRBD1|TRBV4-3
CASQRATGGFYEQYF
TGCGCCAGCCAAAGAGCGACAGGGGGGTTCTACGAGCAGTACTTC
>TRBJ1-1|-|-|TRBV7-8
CASSLAPLNTEAFF
TGTGCCAGCAGCTTAGCTCCTTTGAACACTGAAGCTTTCTTT
>TRBJ2-3|-|TRBD1|TRBV5-1
CASSTGDRGYTDTQYF
TGCGCCAGCAGCACTGGGGACAGGGGATACACAGATACGCAGTATTTT
>TRBJ1-1|few|-|TRBV20-1
CSASRGTEAFF
TGCAGTGCTAGTAGGGGGACTGAAGCTTTCTTT
>TRBJ2-5|few|-|TRBV10-2
CASSTGTEGETQYF
TGCGCCAGCAGTACCGGGACGGAGGGGGAGACCCAGTACTTC
>TRBJ2-3|-|TRBD1|TRBV28
CASSSQGVTDTQYF
TGTGCCAGCAGTTCACAGGGGGTCACAGATACGCAGTATTTT
>TRBJ1-4|few|-|TRBV5-5
CASSFGLEEKLFF
TGTGCCAGCAGCTTCGGGTTGGAAGAAAAACTGTTTTTT
>TRBJ2-1|-|TRBD2|TRBV5-1
CASSLVAGVGNEQFF
TGCGCCAGCAGCTTGGTGGCGGGAGTGGGGAATGAGCAGTTCTTC
>TRBJ1-5|-|TRBD1|TRBV2
CASSEAVWTGARQPQHF
TGTGCCAGCAGTGAAGCGGTATGGACAGGGGCTCGGCAGCCCCAGCATTTT
>TRBJ2-3|many|-|TRBV7-8
CASSPNTDTQYF
TGTGCCAGCAGCCCAAACACAGATACGCAGTATTTT
>TRBJ2-1|few|-|TRBV15
CATSRERPNNEQFF
TGTGCCACCAGCAGAGAGAGGCCGAACAATGAGCAGTTCTTC
>TRBJ2-3|once|TRBD1|TRBV9
CASSAGQADTQYF
TGTGCCAGCAGCGCCGGACAGGCAGATACGCAGTATTTT
>TRBJ1-1|-|-|TRBV27
CASSLSPWGNTEAFF
TGTGCCAGCAGTTTATCGCCGTGGGGAAACACTGAAGCTTTCTTT
>TRBJ2-5|-|-|TRBV27
CASSLKQQGWETQYF
TGTGCCAGCAGTTTAAAACAACAGGGTTGGGAGACCCAGTACTTC
>TRBJ2-7|-|TRBD2|TRBV2
CASREGSYEQYF
TGTGCCAGCCGGGAGGGGTCCTACGAGCAGTACTTC
>TRBJ2-7|-|TRBD1|TRBV6-5
CASRQQGRLDEQYF
TGTGCCAGCAGACAACAGGGGCGGTTGGACGAGCAGTACTTC
>TRBJ1-2|-|-|TRBV30
CAWGELYGYTF
TGTGCCTGGGGGGAGCTCTATGGCTACACCTTC
>TRBJ2-1|-|TRBD1|TRBV7-9
CASSLAPGQGPYNEQFF
TGTGCCAGCAGCTTAGCGCCCGGACAGGGACCCTACAATGAGCAGTTCTTC
>TRBJ2-7|-|TRBD2|TRBV9
CASSVGASGRFSSYEQYF
TGTGCCAGCAGCGTAGGGGCTAGCGGGAGATTCAGCTCCTACGAGCAGTACTTC
>TRBJ2-7|once|-|TRBV4-3
CASSQESTPSVQYF
TGCGCCAGCAGCCAAGAAAGCACCCCTAGCGTGCAGTACTTC
>TRBJ2-1|-|TRBD2|TRBV6-6
CASSSLASSYNEQFF
TGTGCCAGCAGTTCACTAGCGAGCTCCTACAATGAGCAGTTCTTC
>TRBJ1-2|-|TRBD1|TRBV28
CASSPPDRTVNYGYTF
TGTGCCAGCAGTCCCCCGGACAGGACCGTTAACTATGGCTACACCTTC
>TRBJ2-5|few|TRBD2|TRBV9
CASSEGTSGRKYQETQYF
TGTGCCAGCAGCGAGGGGACTAGCGGGAGAAAGTACCAAGAGACCCAGTACTTC
>TRBJ2-1|-|-|TRBV28
CASSLYERAPLDEQFF
TGTGCCAGCAGTTTATATGAGCGGGCCCCGCTGGATGAGCAGTTCTTC
>TRBJ2-7|few|-|TRBV7-8
CASSLRSGTSTYEQYF
TGTGCCAGCAGCCTAAGGTCGGGGACCTCAACCTACGAGCAGTACTTC
>TRBJ2-1|-|-|TRBV10-3
CAIRTGDRQFF
TGTGCCATCAGAACAGGAGATCGGCAGTTCTTC
>TRBJ1-5|-|-|TRBV19
CASSIGQGLNQPQHF
TGTGCCAGTAGTATAGGCCAGGGCCTCAATCAGCCCCAGCATTTT
>TRBJ2-3|once|-|TRBV2
CASSLQADTQYF
TGTGCCAGCAGCCTCCAAGCAGATACGCAGTATTTT
>TRBJ1-1|once|-|TRBV30
CAWSLGRANTEAFF
TGTGCCTGGAGCCTTGGCAGGGCGAACACTGAAGCTTTCTTT
>TRBJ2-2|-|-|TRBV29-1
CSVEGFAGELFF
TGCAGCGTTGAGGGTTTCGCCGGGGAGCTGTTTTTT
>TRBJ2-2|-|-|TRBV2
CASSEWGSSTGELFF
TGTGCCAGCAGTGAATGGGGTTCTAGCACCGGGGAGCTGTTTTTT
>TRBJ2-2|-|-|TRBV13
CASSWRGRANTGELFF
TGTGCCAGCAGCTGGAGGGGGCGGGCGAACACCGGGGAGCTGTTTTTT
>TRBJ1-1|few|-|TRBV19
CASSIAGTEAFF
TGTGCCAGTAGTATTGCTGGCACTGAAGCTTTCTTT
>TRBJ2-7|-|TRBD1|TRBV4-2
CASSQGQGRFEQYF
TGTGCCAGCAGCCAAGGACAGGGAAGGTTCGAGCAGTACTTC
>TRBJ1-1|-|TRBD1|TRBV7-3
CASSLAGQGSAFF
TGTGCCAGCAGCTTAGCAGGACAGGGTTCAGCTTTCTTT
>TRBJ1-2|-|TRBD1|TRBV29-1
CSVEGQAYGYTF
TGCAGCGTTGAGGGACAGGCCTATGGCTACACCTTC
>TRBJ2-7|-|TRBD1|TRBV6-5
CASRYSGTADYEQYF
TGTGCCAGCAGGTACTCCGGGACAGCAGACTACGAGCAGTACTTC
>TRBJ1-1|few|-|TRBV5-6
CASSLAANTEAFF
TGTGCCAGCAGCTTGGCGGCAAACACTGAAGCTTTCTTT
>TRBJ2-1|-|TRBD1|TRBV2
CASSGGVFGTGRVEQFF
TGTGCCAGCAGTGGGGGGGTCTTCGGGACAGGGAGGGTTGAGCAGTTCTTC
>TRBJ2-7|-|-|TRBV6-1
CASSEVTDTGRWYF
TGTGCCAGCAGTGAAGTCACGGACACAGGGAGATGGTACTTC
>TRBJ2-3|few|-|TRBV15
CATSRGSPTDTQYF
TGTGCCACCAGTCGAGGGAGCCCCACAGATACGCAGTATTTT
>TRBJ2-5|-|TRBD1|TRBV5-1
CASSPQGPETQYF
TGCGCCAGCAGTCCACAGGGGCCAGAGACCCAGTACTTC
>TRBJ1-2|-|-|TRBV18
CASSPWARNNYGYTF
TGTGCCAGCTCACCATGGGCACGGAATAACTATGGCTACACCTTC
>TRBJ2-2|few|-|TRBV6-5
CASTRVFAGELFF
TGTGCCAGCACAAGAGTCTTCGCCGGGGAGCTGTTTTTT
>TRBJ1-1|-|-|TRBV18
CASSPRPDMNTEAFF
TGTGCCAGCTCACCAAGGCCTGATATGAACACTGAAGCTTTCTTT
>TRBJ1-5|many|TRBD1|TRBV28
CASSRTAYRGSNQPQHF
TGTGCCAGCAGTCGGACTGCGTACAGGGGAAGCAATCAGCCCCAGCATTTT
>TRBJ2-7|-|-|TRBV5-1
CASSLGFGAGEQYF
TGCGCCAGCAGCTTGGGGTTCGGGGCGGGGGAGCAGTACTTC
>TRBJ2-2|many|-|TRBV7-7
CASSPHGSVSLFF
TGTGCTAGCAGCCCTCACGGGTCCGTGTCGCTGTTTTTT
>TRBJ2-6|-|-|TRBV30
CAWSARGTFRGANVLTF
TGTGCCTGGAGCGCCAGGGGAACCTTTCGTGGGGCCAACGTCCTGACTTTC
>TRBJ2-3|-|-|TRBV19
CASKGNPSTDTQYF
TGTGCCAGTAAAGGAAACCCTAGCACAGATACGCAGTATTTT
>TRBJ2-3|once|-|TRBV9
CASSGGGTNTDTQYF
TGTGCCAGCAGCGGGGGCGGGACAAACACAGATACGCAGTATTTT
>TRBJ1-1|-|-|TRBV6-5
CASSYGGGRFTEAFF
TGTGCCAGCAGTTACGGGGGGGGGAGGTTCACTGAAGCTTTCTTT
>TRBJ1-1|few|-|TRBV13
CASSALENTEAFF
TGTGCCAGCAGCGCCCTTGAGAACACTGAAGCTTTCTTT
>TRBJ2-3|-|TRBD1|TRBV11-2
CASSLRKGGRSDTQYF
TGTGCCAGCAGCTTAAGAAAAGGGGGCCGGTCAGATACGCAGTATTTT
>TRBJ2-7|-|TRBD2|TRBV28
CASSQSGTSSYEQYF
TGTGCCAGCAGCCAAAGCGGGACCAGCTCCTACGAGCAGTACTTC
>TRBJ2-7|once|-|TRBV30
CAWSPQGYYYEQYF
TGTGCCTGGAGTCCACAGGGATACTACTACGAGCAGTACTTC
>TRBJ1-2|few|-|TRBV6-6
CASSYQGEGGYTF
TGTGCCAGCAGTTACCAGGGTGAAGGCGGCTACACCTTC
>TRBJ1-1|-|TRBD1|TRBV7-6
CASSSGTGHMNTEAFF
TGTGCCAGCAGCAGCGGGACAGGGCACATGAACACTGAAGCTTTCTTT
>TRBJ2-7|-|-|TRBV10-3
CAIRAGQRTYEQYF
TGTGCCATCCGGGCGGGACAAAGAACCTACGAGCAGTACTTC